The 17 T cell receptor beta chains reported below all come from one sample, sequenced in a study of identifying expanded T cells in peripheral blood. TCRdb keeps only in-frame clones here, not all; method: immunoSEQ multiplex PCR. In the table there are more than 85,000 clones, about nine tenths of which are singletons. Sequenced sample: blood. The receptors stem from a person between 18 and 69 years old in good health.

The chain is built from TRBV19 and TRBJ1-2; D uncertain. CDR1 and CDR2 from the germline V gene are LNHDA and SQIVND (reference sequence). The CDR3 has 13 residues. V was trimmed by 3 bases and J by 6 bases, leaving 11 bases between them. The CDR3 sequence: CASSIMVGDGYTF. The CDR3 nucleotides read TGTGCCAGTAGTATTATGGTCGGGGATGGCTACACCTTC.

The table lists this clone with a few counts. The V call is TRBV6-6, the J call TRBJ2-2; D might be TRBD2 (5 bases). V was cut by 4 bases and J by 2 bases, with 14 bases left in between. This CDR3 has 16 amino acids. The germline CDR1 and CDR2 sequences are MNHNY and SVGAGI (reference sequence). CDR3 DNA sequence: TGTGCCAGCAGTTTCCGGGGTAGGGAAAACACCGGGGAGCTGTTTTTT. This encodes CASSFRGRENTGELFF.

This clone has just one count. V usage is TRBV11-2 and J usage is TRBJ2-4; D gene uncertain. CDR1 is SGHAT and CDR2 is FQNNGV in the germline V gene. V shed 2 bases and J shed 6 bases, with 14 bases lying between them. The CDR3 runs to 15 residues. The CDR3 loop is CASSLSLRRRNIQYF. The CDR3 DNA is TGTGCCAGCAGCTTATCCCTCAGAAGGAGAAACATTCAGTACTTC.

This chain connects TRBV2 to TRBJ1-2; D call uncertain. CDR3 length: 11 amino acids. The V gene's germline CDR1 is SNHLY and CDR2 FYNNEI. V lost 0 bases, J lost 4 bases, and 0 bases lay in between. For the CDR3, the DNA is TGTGCCAGCAGTGAAGCCTATGGCTACACCTTC. It codes for CASSEAYGYTF.

V and J are TRBV18 and TRBJ2-7; no firm D call. The V gene's germline CDR1 is KGHSH and CDR2 LQKENI. The CDR3 extends over 17 amino acids. Between the trimmed V and J ends, which lost 0 bases and 4 bases, there was a span of 19 bases. CDR3 sequence: CASSPPWPATLGYEQYF. CDR3 sequence (DNA): TGTGCCAGCTCACCACCGTGGCCTGCCACGCTCGGATACGAGCAGTACTTC.

The chain combines TRBV18 with TRBJ2-3, with 7 bases matching TRBD2. This CDR3 comprises 15 residues. Trimming cost V 5 bases and J 4 bases; bases outside gene matches: 9. The germline gives CDR1 KGHSH, CDR2 LQKENI. DNA for the CDR3: TGTGCCAGCTCATCTCGAGCGGGAAATGCAGATACGCAGTATTTT. This gives the protein CASSSRAGNADTQYF.

The chain combines TRBV21-1 with TRBJ1-3. TRBV21-1 is reported as a pseudogene. There are 18 residues in the CDR3. CDR3 amino acids: CASSNVGRSLSSGNTIYF. CDR3 in DNA: TGTGCCAGCAGCAATGTAGGACGCAGCCTAAGCTCTGGAAACACCATATATTTT.

J is TRBJ1-3 and V is TRBV6-1; the D is unclear. Germline V gene sequence: CDR1 MNHNS, CDR2 SASEGT. The CDR3 extends over 14 amino acids. Trimming removed 10 bases from V and 2 bases from J, with 15 bases in between. The CDR3, as DNA: TGTGCCATCACTGAAGGGCGAGCTGGAAACACCATATATTTT. Its translation is CAITEGRAGNTIYF.

The chain joins TRBV5-1 to TRBJ2-7; D not resolved. The CDR3 runs to 15 residues. V lost 0 bases and J 6 bases, leaving 16 bases between the germline ends. Germline V gene lookup returns CDR1 SGHRS and CDR2 YFSETQ. This CDR3 is CASSLGDSSSLEQYF. CDR3 in DNA: TGCGCCAGCAGCTTGGGCGACTCCTCCAGCCTCGAGCAGTACTTC.

The V and J genes are TRBV7-3 and TRBJ2-1; possibly TRBD2 for D (7 bases). V lost 2 bases, J lost 7 bases, and 18 bases lay in between. This CDR3 is 16 amino acids long. The germline CDR1 and CDR2 sequences are SGHTA and FQGTGA. DNA of the CDR3: TGTGCCAGCAGCTTATCGGCGGGGGCACCTCAAAATGAGCAGTTCTTC. Translation: CASSLSAGAPQNEQFF.

A single count supports this clone. V gene TRBV19 combines with J gene TRBJ2-7; D call uncertain. Trimming pared 6 bases from V and 5 bases from J, leaving 14 bases between. The germline V gene encodes CDR1 LNHDA and CDR2 SQIVND (reference sequence). CDR3 length equals 13 residues. In nucleotides, the CDR3 is TGTGCCAGTAGCCTGGGAAAGGGCGACGAGCAGTACTTC. This codes for CASSLGKGDEQYF.

The rearrangement uses TRBV6-6 and TRBJ2-7; maybe TRBD1 (6 bases). Germline values: CDR1 MNHNY, CDR2 SVGAGI (reference sequence). Trimming left V 7 bases short and J 3 bases short, with 10 bases between. The CDR3 has 12 residues. The CDR3 bases are TGTGCCAGCACCTCGGACAGCTACGAGCAGTACTTC. Translation: CASTSDSYEQYF.

The rearrangement links TRBV4-2 to TRBJ1-2; 10 bases are shared with TRBD1. The CDR3 has 14 amino acids. From germline, CDR1 is LGHNA and CDR2 YNFKEQ. V lost 4 bases to trimming and J lost 2 bases; unmatched junction nucleotides: 1. The CDR3 reads CASSPTGGNYGYTF. Here the CDR3 DNA reads TGTGCCAGCAGCCCGACAGGGGGCAACTATGGCTACACCTTC.

CDR3 amino acids: CASSLYGENNYGYTF. The CDR3 nucleotides are TGTGCCAGCAGCTTGTATGGGGAGAATAACTATGGCTACACCTTC. The V gene is TRBV5-6, the J gene TRBJ1-2, with D uncertain. Germline V gives CDR1 SGHDT, CDR2 YYEEEE. The V end was cut by 1 base, the J end by 1 base, with 11 bases between. The CDR3 runs to 15 residues.

Note on this clone: Because the CDR3's place on the DNA is in doubt, the DNA is left out and the CDR3 is given as listed by TCRdb. The chain joins TRBV7-6 to TRBJ2-5; the table's D call, TRBD1, was not checked against the DNA. The germline gives CDR1 SGHVS, CDR2 FNYEAQ. The CDR3 contains 16 residues when both ends are counted. CDR3 sequence: CASSPQEVAAGAYGYF.

Of note for this clone: This likely traces to a read error, being one base from a far larger clone. The rearrangement links TRBV14 to TRBJ2-7; a weak D match, TRBD1 (6 bases). This CDR3 comprises 13 residues. The germline V gene encodes CDR1 SGHDN and CDR2 FVKESK. Written as DNA, the CDR3 is TGTGCCAGCAGCGTATACAGGGTCTCGGCCCTCCACTTC. Its translation is CASSVYRVSALHF.

CDR3 loop: CASSRTDLYEQYF. The CDR3 DNA reads as TGTGCCAGCAGTAGGACAGACCTTTACGAGCAGTACTTC. The chain links TRBV28 to TRBJ2-7; D possibly corresponds to TRBD1 (6 bases). The CDR3 spans 13 residues. The germline V gene encodes CDR1 MDHEN and CDR2 SYDVKM. V was pared by 5 bases and J by 4 bases, with 12 bases between.